This TCR beta chain comes out of a study of blood T cells in healthy people across ages. The use of a sample-barcoded 5' primer and a J-beta primer mix characterized a second PCR of about 7 to 12 cycles. TCRdb reanalysed the 5' RACE reads using MiXCR and keeps one entry per CDR3 protein. The sample lists some 890,000 distinct CDR3 sequences, under 35% occurring once. Study results and limitations: Considered underestimates were the diversity estimates obtained from one million T cells. It was the long-lived donors that had more naive CD4+ cells and higher diversity than aged donors. Older individuals had lower TCR beta diversity per million T cells (the decline was roughly linear).

Trimming cost V 4 bases and J 1 base, with 13 bases left between them. CDR1 and CDR2 from the germline V gene are SGHVS and FQNEAQ. The length of the CDR3 is 15 residues. This clonotype has only a few counts. Antigen specificity is unknown. The sample was also linked to a second study, of T cells of mothers and their children. That publication notes: Compared with unrelated pairs, related mother-child pairs had slightly higher, non-significant overlap.

The origin of this receptor is a woman between 40 and 55 years old in good health. The chain combines TRBV7-8 with TRBJ1-2; weak D call: TRBD1 (6 bases). Sequenced material: blood. CDR3 in amino acids: CASSSQGELNYGYTF. The CDR3 nucleotides read TGTGCCAGCAGCTCACAGGGAGAACTTAACTATGGCTACACCTTC.